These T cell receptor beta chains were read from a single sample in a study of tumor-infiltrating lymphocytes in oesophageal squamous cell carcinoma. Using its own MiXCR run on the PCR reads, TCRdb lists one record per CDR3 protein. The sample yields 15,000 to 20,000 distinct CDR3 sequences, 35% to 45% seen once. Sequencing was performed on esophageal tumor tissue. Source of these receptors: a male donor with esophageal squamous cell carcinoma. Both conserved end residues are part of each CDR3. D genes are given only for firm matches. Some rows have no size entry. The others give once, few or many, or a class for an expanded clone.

DNA: TGTGCCAGCTGCCCCGGGTGGGGGGAGGGCGTGTACAATGAGCAGTTCTTC; CDR3: CASCPGWGEGVYNEQFF; J: TRBJ2-1; V: TRBV5-5; D: TRBD2; size: many
DNA: TGTGCCAGCTCACCGGCGGACAGGGGGCGCGAGAACTATGGCTACACCTTC; CDR3: CASSPADRGRENYGYTF; J: TRBJ1-2; V: TRBV18; D: TRBD1; size: few
DNA: TGTGCCAGTCTACTCAGGGGGGCAGAGACCCAGTACTTC; CDR3: CASLLRGAETQYF; J: TRBJ2-5; V: TRBV6-8; D: -; size: -
DNA: TGTGCCAGCAGCGATTGGGGCGGTGAGCAGTTCTTC; CDR3: CASSDWGGEQFF; J: TRBJ2-1; V: TRBV7-2; D: -; size: few
DNA: TGTGCCAGCAGTTACTTGGGAAATAGGAATGAGCAGTTCTTC; CDR3: CASSYLGNRNEQFF; J: TRBJ2-1; V: TRBV6-6; D: -; size: many
DNA: TGTGCCAGCAGCCTCCGCAACAGGGGGCTGTTCGGGGAGCTGTATTTT; CDR3: CASSLRNRGLFGELYF; J: TRBJ2-3; V: TRBV28; D: TRBD1; size: once
DNA: TGTGCCAGCAGCTTAGCGGCTAGCGGGAACACTGGGGAGCAGTATTTT; CDR3: CASSLAASGNTGEQYF; J: TRBJ2-3; V: TRBV7-6; D: TRBD2; size: -
DNA: TGTGCCAGTAGTATAGATCAGGGCAGGGCTCGGATCGGCGGGGAGCTGTTTTTT; CDR3: CASSIDQGRARIGGELFF; J: TRBJ2-2; V: TRBV19; D: -; size: -
DNA: TGCGCCAGCAGCTTGGGACAGGGAAACGAGCAGTACTTC; CDR3: CASSLGQGNEQYF; J: TRBJ2-7; V: TRBV5-1; D: TRBD1; size: many
DNA: TGTGCCAGCAGCCTTAACCGACAGGGGGCTTTGTACAATGAGCAGTTCTTC; CDR3: CASSLNRQGALYNEQFF; J: TRBJ2-1; V: TRBV5-6; D: TRBD1; size: many
DNA: TGTGCCAGCAGTTACGGGACTAGCGGGGGAACAGATACGCAGTATTTT; CDR3: CASSYGTSGGTDTQYF; J: TRBJ2-3; V: TRBV6-6; D: TRBD2; size: once
DNA: TGTGCCAGCAGATCCCTAGGACCTCGGGGGAACGAGCAGTACTTC; CDR3: CASRSLGPRGNEQYF; J: TRBJ2-7; V: TRBV6-5; D: -; size: many
DNA: TGCGCCAGCAGCTTGTCCCGGGTTCGGAATGAGCAGTTCTTC; CDR3: CASSLSRVRNEQFF; J: TRBJ2-1; V: TRBV5-1; D: -; size: many
DNA: TGCGCCAGCAGCTTGGCCGGGACACCTTCCTACAATGAGCAGTTCTTC; CDR3: CASSLAGTPSYNEQFF; J: TRBJ2-1; V: TRBV5-1; D: -; size: many
DNA: TGTGCCAGCTCCCCGGGACAGGGGAACAATGAGCAGTTCTTC; CDR3: CASSPGQGNNEQFF; J: TRBJ2-1; V: TRBV18; D: TRBD1; size: once
DNA: TGTGCCAGTAGTATGAGGAACTATGGCTACACCTTC; CDR3: CASSMRNYGYTF; J: TRBJ1-2; V: TRBV19; D: -; size: many
DNA: TGTGCCAGCAGCTGGCCGGGACTAGAGACATACAATGAGCAGTTCTTC; CDR3: CASSWPGLETYNEQFF; J: TRBJ2-1; V: TRBV11-1; D: TRBD2; size: -
DNA: TGCGCCAGCAGCCGGGACAGCGATTCACCCCTCCACTTT; CDR3: CASSRDSDSPLHF; J: TRBJ1-6; V: TRBV5-1; D: TRBD1; size: many
DNA: TGTGCCAGCAGTTTATTGGACGAGACCCAGTACTTC; CDR3: CASSLLDETQYF; J: TRBJ2-5; V: TRBV12-3/TRBV12-4; D: -; size: many
DNA: TGTGCTAGCAGCTTGACAGGGGGCGTGGAGACCCAGTACTTC; CDR3: CASSLTGGVETQYF; J: TRBJ2-5; V: TRBV7-6; D: TRBD1; size: -
DNA: TGTGCCAGCAGCTTAAGTGAGGTCAGAAAAGAGACCCAGTACTTC; CDR3: CASSLSEVRKETQYF; J: TRBJ2-5; V: TRBV7-8; D: -; size: -
DNA: TGTGCCAGCAGTAGCGGGTGGGGCAATGAGCAGTTCTTC; CDR3: CASSSGWGNEQFF; J: TRBJ2-1; V: TRBV11-2; D: TRBD2; size: -
DNA: TGTGCCAGCAGTTTCCGAGGGGAGGAGGAGACCCAGTACTTC; CDR3: CASSFRGEEETQYF; J: TRBJ2-5; V: TRBV12-3/TRBV12-4; D: -; size: many
DNA: TGTGCCACCAGTGAGACCGGGACTTCATATACGCAGTACTTC; CDR3: CATSETGTSYTQYF; J: TRBJ2-7; V: TRBV24-1; D: -; size: -
DNA: TGTGCCAGCAGGGAGCAAGAGACCCAGTACTTC; CDR3: CASREQETQYF; J: TRBJ2-5; V: TRBV2; D: -; size: -
DNA: TGTGCCAGCAGCTTTATGACTAGCGGGATTAATGAGCAGTACTTC; CDR3: CASSFMTSGINEQYF; J: TRBJ2-7; V: TRBV7-2; D: TRBD2; size: once
DNA: TGTGCCAGCAGTGACGCCCGGACTAGCACAGATACGCAGTATTTT; CDR3: CASSDARTSTDTQYF; J: TRBJ2-3; V: TRBV6-1; D: -; size: few
DNA: TGTGCCAGCAGCTTAGAACGGACCTACGAGCAGTACTTC; CDR3: CASSLERTYEQYF; J: TRBJ2-7; V: TRBV7-6; D: -; size: medium-sized
DNA: TGTGCCAGCAGTGAGGGCAGGGAGGCAGATACGCAGTATTTT; CDR3: CASSEGREADTQYF; J: TRBJ2-3; V: TRBV6-5; D: -; size: -
DNA: TGTGCCAGCAGCTTACAGGGGGCTTCTTACAATGAGCAGTTCTTC; CDR3: CASSLQGASYNEQFF; J: TRBJ2-1; V: TRBV5-6; D: TRBD1; size: -
DNA: TGTGCCAGCAGTGGCCGGGAGGGGGGTTACAGGAACACTGAAGCTTTCTTT; CDR3: CASSGREGGYRNTEAFF; J: TRBJ1-1; V: TRBV6-1; D: -; size: -
DNA: TGTGCCAGCAGCTTAGTGGGACTAGCGGAATCACTTAGTTACGAGCAGTTCTTC; CDR3: CASSLVGLAESLSYEQFF; J: TRBJ2-1; V: TRBV13; D: TRBD2; size: few
DNA: TGTGCCAGCAGCTTGGGACTATCAAGGGGCTATGGCTACACCTTC; CDR3: CASSLGLSRGYGYTF; J: TRBJ1-2; V: TRBV5-8; D: -; size: -
DNA: TGTGCCAGCTCACCACTTCCGTGGGCACTCGCCTACGAGCAGTACTTC; CDR3: CASSPLPWALAYEQYF; J: TRBJ2-7; V: TRBV18; D: -; size: -
DNA: TGTGCCAGCAGTTTAGCGACTAGCGGGAGCAATGAGCAGTTCTTC; CDR3: CASSLATSGSNEQFF; J: TRBJ2-1; V: TRBV28; D: TRBD2; size: -
DNA: TGTGCCAGCAGTTTCGGTCTAGCGTACACAGATACGCAGTATTTT; CDR3: CASSFGLAYTDTQYF; J: TRBJ2-3; V: TRBV28; D: -; size: -
DNA: TGCGCCAGCAGCTTGAACTTCGACTATGGCTACACCTTC; CDR3: CASSLNFDYGYTF; J: TRBJ1-2; V: TRBV5-1; D: -; size: -
DNA: TGTGCCAGCAGCTTAGCGACAGGGGTAGAGACCCAGTACTTC; CDR3: CASSLATGVETQYF; J: TRBJ2-5; V: TRBV7-9; D: TRBD1; size: medium-sized
DNA: TGTGCCAGCAGCAAAAATACAGGGCTCGGCGAGACCCAGTACTTC; CDR3: CASSKNTGLGETQYF; J: TRBJ2-5; V: TRBV14; D: -; size: -
DNA: TGCGCCAGCAGCTTGGACAGGGGGGGTGAGCAGTACTTC; CDR3: CASSLDRGGEQYF; J: TRBJ2-7; V: TRBV5-1; D: -; size: -
DNA: TGTGCCAGCAGTCCCTACCTCATGACAGGGGGCGACGAAAAACTGTTTTTT; CDR3: CASSPYLMTGGDEKLFF; J: TRBJ1-4; V: TRBV28; D: TRBD1; size: many
DNA: TGCGCCAGCAGTGATGTGTTAGCTCCAGATACGCAGTATTTT; CDR3: CASSDVLAPDTQYF; J: TRBJ2-3; V: TRBV10-1; D: -; size: -
DNA: TGTGCCAGCAGTGAGGAAGCGGGAGGGGTAGATACGCAGTATTTT; CDR3: CASSEEAGGVDTQYF; J: TRBJ2-3; V: TRBV6-1; D: TRBD2; size: -
DNA: TGTGCCAGCAGCCCCGACTCTGGGGCCAACGTCCTGACTTTC; CDR3: CASSPDSGANVLTF; J: TRBJ2-6; V: TRBV16; D: -; size: -
DNA: TGTGCCAGCAGCTTCCAGGGTACCCCGGACACTGAAGCTTTCTTT; CDR3: CASSFQGTPDTEAFF; J: TRBJ1-1; V: TRBV11-1; D: -; size: many
DNA: TGCGCCAGCAGTGAGACGGGACAGGCCGCCACAGATACGCAGTATTTT; CDR3: CASSETGQAATDTQYF; J: TRBJ2-3; V: TRBV10-1; D: TRBD1; size: -
DNA: TGTGCCAGCAGCTGGAAAGCGAACACTGAAGCTTTCTTT; CDR3: CASSWKANTEAFF; J: TRBJ1-1; V: TRBV7-8; D: -; size: -
DNA: TGTGCCAGCAGTTACTCAAGCGGGGGTCCCTTAGGGGATACGCAGTATTTT; CDR3: CASSYSSGGPLGDTQYF; J: TRBJ2-3; V: TRBV6-6; D: TRBD2; size: many
DNA: TGTGCCAGCAGCTTGGCAGGGGAGGCCACTGAAGCTTTCTTT; CDR3: CASSLAGEATEAFF; J: TRBJ1-1; V: TRBV5-5; D: -; size: many
DNA: TGTGCCAGCAGTGGTACTGAGACCCAGTACTTC; CDR3: CASSGTETQYF; J: TRBJ2-5; V: TRBV6-8; D: -; size: -
DNA: TGTGCCAGCAGTTTAGCGAATGAGCAGTTCTTC; CDR3: CASSLANEQFF; J: TRBJ2-1; V: TRBV6-1; D: -; size: medium-sized
DNA: TGTGCCAGCAGGAAACCGGGACAGGGGTACGAGCAGTACTTC; CDR3: CASRKPGQGYEQYF; J: TRBJ2-7; V: TRBV7-8; D: TRBD1; size: medium-sized
DNA: TGTGCCAGCAGCTCGACAGGGTTCGAGCAGTACTTC; CDR3: CASSSTGFEQYF; J: TRBJ2-7; V: TRBV7-9; D: TRBD1; size: many
DNA: TGTGCCAGCAAAAACAGGGGGCGGATTGTAAATGAGCAGTACTTC; CDR3: CASKNRGRIVNEQYF; J: TRBJ2-5; V: TRBV27; D: TRBD1; size: few
DNA: TGTGCCAGCAGCTTATCTGGAGGGGCTGGGGTCGAGCAGTACTTC; CDR3: CASSLSGGAGVEQYF; J: TRBJ2-7; V: TRBV5-6; D: -; size: many